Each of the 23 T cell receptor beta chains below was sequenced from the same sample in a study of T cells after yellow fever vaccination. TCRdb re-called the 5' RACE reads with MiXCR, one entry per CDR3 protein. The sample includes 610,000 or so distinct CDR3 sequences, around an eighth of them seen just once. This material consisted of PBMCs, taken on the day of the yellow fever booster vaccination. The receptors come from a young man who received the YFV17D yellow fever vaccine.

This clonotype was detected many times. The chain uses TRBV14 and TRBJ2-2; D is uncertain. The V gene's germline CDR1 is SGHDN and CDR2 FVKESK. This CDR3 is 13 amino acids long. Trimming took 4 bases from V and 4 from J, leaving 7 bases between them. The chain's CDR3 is CASSRLVTGELFF. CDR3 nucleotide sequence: TGTGCCAGCAGCCGGTTGGTCACCGGGGAGCTGTTTTTT.

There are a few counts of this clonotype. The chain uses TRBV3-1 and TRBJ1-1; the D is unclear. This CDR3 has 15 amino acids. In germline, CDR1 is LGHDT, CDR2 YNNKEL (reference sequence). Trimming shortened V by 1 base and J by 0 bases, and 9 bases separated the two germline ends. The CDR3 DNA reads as TGTGCCAGCAGCCAAGCCAGACGGATGAACACTGAAGCTTTCTTT. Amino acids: CASSQARRMNTEAFF.

The CDR3 protein is CSAPSTRGGGELFF. CDR3 in DNA: TGCAGTGCGCCCAGCACCCGCGGGGGCGGGGAGCTGTTTTTT. V is TRBV20-1 and J is TRBJ2-2; TRBD2 matches at 7 bases. V lost 6 bases and J lost 7; bases outside the gene matches: 11. CDR1 is DFQATT, CDR2 SNEGSKA, per germline (reference sequence). This CDR3 spans 14 amino acids.

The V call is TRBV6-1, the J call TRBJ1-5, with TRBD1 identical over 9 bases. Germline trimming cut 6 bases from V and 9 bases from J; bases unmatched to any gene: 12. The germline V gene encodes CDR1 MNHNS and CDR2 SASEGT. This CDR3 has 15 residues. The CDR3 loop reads CASRMAQGARTPQHF. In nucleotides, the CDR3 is TGTGCCAGCAGAATGGCACAGGGGGCACGCACGCCCCAGCATTTT.

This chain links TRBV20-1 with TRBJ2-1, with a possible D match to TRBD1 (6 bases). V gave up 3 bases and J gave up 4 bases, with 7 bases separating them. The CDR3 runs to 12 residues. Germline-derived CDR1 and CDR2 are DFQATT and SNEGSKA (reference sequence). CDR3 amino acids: CSARGAYNEQFF. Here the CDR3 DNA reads TGCAGTGCTAGGGGGGCTTACAATGAGCAGTTCTTC.

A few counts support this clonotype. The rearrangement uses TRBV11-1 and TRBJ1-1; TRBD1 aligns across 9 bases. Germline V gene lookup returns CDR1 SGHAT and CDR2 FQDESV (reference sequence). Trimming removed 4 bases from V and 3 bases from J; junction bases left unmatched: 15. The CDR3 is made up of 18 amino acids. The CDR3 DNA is TGTGCCAGCAGCTCGGGACAGGGTGTGGGGTTCCGGTACACTGAAGCTTTCTTT. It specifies CASSSGQGVGFRYTEAFF.

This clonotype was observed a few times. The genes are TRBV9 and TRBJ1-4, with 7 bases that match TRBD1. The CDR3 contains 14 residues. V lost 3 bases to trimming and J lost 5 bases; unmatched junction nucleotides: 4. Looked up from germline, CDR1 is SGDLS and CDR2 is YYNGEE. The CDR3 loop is CASSGTGRNEKLFF. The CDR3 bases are TGTGCCAGCAGCGGGACAGGCAGGAATGAAAAACTGTTTTTT.

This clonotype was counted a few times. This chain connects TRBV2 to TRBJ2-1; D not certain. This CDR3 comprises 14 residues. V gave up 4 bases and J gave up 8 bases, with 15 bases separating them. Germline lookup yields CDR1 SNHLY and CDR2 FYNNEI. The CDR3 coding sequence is TGTGCCAGCAGTGGAGATTTTGGGAATCATGAGCAGTTCTTC. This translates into CASSGDFGNHEQFF.

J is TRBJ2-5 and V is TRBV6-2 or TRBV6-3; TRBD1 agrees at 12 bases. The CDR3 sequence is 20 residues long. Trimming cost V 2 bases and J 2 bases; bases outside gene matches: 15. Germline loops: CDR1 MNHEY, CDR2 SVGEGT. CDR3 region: CASSYVGQGARDQDQETQYF. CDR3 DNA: TGTGCCAGCAGTTACGTGGGACAGGGGGCCCGGGACCAAGATCAAGAGACCCAGTACTTC.

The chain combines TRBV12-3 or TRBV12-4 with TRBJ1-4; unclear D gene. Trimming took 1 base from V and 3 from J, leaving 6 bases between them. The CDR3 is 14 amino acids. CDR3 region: CASSLVQPNEKLFF. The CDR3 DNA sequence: TGTGCCAGCAGTTTAGTACAGCCTAATGAAAAACTGTTTTTT.

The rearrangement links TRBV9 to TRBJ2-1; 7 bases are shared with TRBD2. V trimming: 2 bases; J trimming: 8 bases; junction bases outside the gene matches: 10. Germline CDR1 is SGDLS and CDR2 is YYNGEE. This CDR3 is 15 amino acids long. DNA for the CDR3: TGTGCCAGCAGCGTTCGAGGGAGGGCCAGGGATGAGCAGTTCTTC. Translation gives CASSVRGRARDEQFF. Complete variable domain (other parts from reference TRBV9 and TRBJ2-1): DSGVTQTPKHLITATGQRVTLRCSPRSGDLSVYWYQQSLDQGLQFLIQYYNGEERAKGNILERFSAQQFPDLHSELNLSSLELGDSALYFCASSVRGRARDEQFFGPGTRLTVL.

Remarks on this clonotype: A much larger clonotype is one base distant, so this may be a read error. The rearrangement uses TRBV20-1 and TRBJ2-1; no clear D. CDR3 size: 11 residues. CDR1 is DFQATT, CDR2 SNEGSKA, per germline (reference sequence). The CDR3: CSAGGFDEPFF. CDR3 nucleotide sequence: TGCAGTGCTGGTGGTTTCGATGAGCCGTTCTTC.

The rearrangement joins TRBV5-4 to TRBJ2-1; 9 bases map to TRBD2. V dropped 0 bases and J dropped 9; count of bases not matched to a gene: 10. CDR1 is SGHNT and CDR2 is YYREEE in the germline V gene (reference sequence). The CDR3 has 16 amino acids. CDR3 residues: CASSLGAASGIVEQFF. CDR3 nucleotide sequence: TGTGCCAGCAGCTTGGGGGCCGCTAGCGGGATTGTTGAGCAGTTCTTC.

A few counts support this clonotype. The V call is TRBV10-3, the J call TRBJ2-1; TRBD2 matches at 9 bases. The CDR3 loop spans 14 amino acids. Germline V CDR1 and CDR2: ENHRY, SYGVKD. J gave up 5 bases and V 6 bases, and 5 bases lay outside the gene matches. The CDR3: CAISLAGADNEQFF. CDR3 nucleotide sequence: TGTGCCATCAGCTTAGCGGGAGCCGACAATGAGCAGTTCTTC.

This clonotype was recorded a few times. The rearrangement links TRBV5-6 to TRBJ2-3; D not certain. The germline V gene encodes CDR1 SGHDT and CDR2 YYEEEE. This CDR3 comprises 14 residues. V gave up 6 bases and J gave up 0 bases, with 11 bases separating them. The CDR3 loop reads CASIQSLSTDTQYF. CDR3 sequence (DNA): TGTGCCAGCATACAGTCTCTTAGCACAGATACGCAGTATTTT.

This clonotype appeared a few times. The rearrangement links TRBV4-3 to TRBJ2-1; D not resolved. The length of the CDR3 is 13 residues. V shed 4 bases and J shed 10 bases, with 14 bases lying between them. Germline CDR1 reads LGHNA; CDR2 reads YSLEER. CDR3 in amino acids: CASSPSRWREQFF. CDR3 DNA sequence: TGCGCCAGCAGCCCCTCGAGGTGGCGGGAGCAGTTCTTC.

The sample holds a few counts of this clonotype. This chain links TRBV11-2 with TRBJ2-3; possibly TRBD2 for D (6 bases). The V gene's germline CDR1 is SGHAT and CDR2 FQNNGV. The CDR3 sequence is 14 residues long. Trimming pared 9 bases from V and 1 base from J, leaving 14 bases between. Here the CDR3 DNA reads TGTGCCAGTTACCGGGGACTCGGCACAGATACGCAGTATTTT. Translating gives CASYRGLGTDTQYF.

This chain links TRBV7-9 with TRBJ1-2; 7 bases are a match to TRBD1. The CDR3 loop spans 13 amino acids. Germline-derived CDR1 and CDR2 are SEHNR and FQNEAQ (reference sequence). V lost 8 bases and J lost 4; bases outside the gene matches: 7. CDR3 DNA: TGTGCCAGCGCAGGGGGTTCTCCCTATGGCTACACCTTC. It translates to CASAGGSPYGYTF.

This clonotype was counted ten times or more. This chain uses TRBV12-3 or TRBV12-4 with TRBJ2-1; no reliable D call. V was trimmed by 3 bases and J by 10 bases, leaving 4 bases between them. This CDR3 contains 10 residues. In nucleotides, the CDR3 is TGTGCCAGCAGTTTGGGGGAGCAGTTCTTC. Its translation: CASSLGEQFF.

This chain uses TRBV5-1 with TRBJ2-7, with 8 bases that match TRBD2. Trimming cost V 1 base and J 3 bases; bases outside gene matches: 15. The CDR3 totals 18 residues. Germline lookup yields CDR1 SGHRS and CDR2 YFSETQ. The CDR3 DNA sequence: TGCGCCAGCAGCTTGAAAACGTTAGCGGGATATCTCCACTACGAGCAGTACTTC. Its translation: CASSLKTLAGYLHYEQYF. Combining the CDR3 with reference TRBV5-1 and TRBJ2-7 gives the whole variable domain KAGVTQTPRYLIKTRGQQVTLSCSPISGHRSVSWYQQTPGQGLQFLFEYFSETQRNKGNFPGRFSGRQFSNSRSEMNVSTLELGDSALYLCASSLKTLAGYLHYEQYFGPGTRLTVT.

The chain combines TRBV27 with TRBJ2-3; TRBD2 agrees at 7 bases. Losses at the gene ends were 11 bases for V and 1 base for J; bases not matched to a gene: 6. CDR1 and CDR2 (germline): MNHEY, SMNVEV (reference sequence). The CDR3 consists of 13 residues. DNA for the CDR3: TGTGCCGTAGGACTAGGGGGCACAGATACGCAGTATTTT. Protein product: CAVGLGGTDTQYF.

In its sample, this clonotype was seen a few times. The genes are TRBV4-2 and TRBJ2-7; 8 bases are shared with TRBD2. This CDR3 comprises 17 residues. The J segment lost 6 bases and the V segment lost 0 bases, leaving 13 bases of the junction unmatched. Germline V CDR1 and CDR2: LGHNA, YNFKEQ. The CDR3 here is CASSQDFLGAGVGEQYF. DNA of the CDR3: TGTGCCAGCAGCCAAGATTTTCTCGGAGCGGGAGTTGGCGAGCAGTACTTC.

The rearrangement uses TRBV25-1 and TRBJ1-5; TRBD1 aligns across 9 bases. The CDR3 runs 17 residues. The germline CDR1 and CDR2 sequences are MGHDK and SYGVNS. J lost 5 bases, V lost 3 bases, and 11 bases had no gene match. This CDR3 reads CASSDGSGTGFDQPQHF. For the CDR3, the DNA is TGTGCCAGCAGTGATGGAAGCGGGACAGGGTTCGATCAGCCCCAGCATTTT.